The 13 T cell receptor beta chains below all came from one sample that was sequenced in a study of beta chain features in type 1 diabetes. Findings and limits, study-wide: Moderately but significantly shorter TCRB CDR3s were found in Type 1 diabetes patients in all four CD4+ subsets.

For these TCRs, the target antigens are not known. Reverse transcribing all isolated RNA meant expressed TCRB transcripts were sequenced. Generated by immunoSEQ multiplex PCR, the TCRdb table keeps only in-frame clones and is missing some. The sample includes some 110,000 clones, about 17% of them seen just once. Sequencing was done on a sample of central memory CD4+ T cells from blood. These receptors all stem from a man between 25 and 39 years old with type 1 diabetes.

This clone has only a few counts. CDR3 in amino acids: CSVAGSGTDTQYF. The CDR3 nucleotides read TGCAGCGTTGCAGGGAGCGGCACAGATACGCAGTATTTT. This rearrangement joins TRBV29-1 to TRBJ2-3; the D call may be TRBD1 or TRBD2 (5 bases each). V was cut by 4 bases and J by 1 base, with 9 bases left in between. This CDR3 spans 13 amino acids. In germline, CDR1 is SQVTM, CDR2 ANQGSEA.

The chain couples TRBV7-9 to TRBJ2-5, with D perhaps TRBD2 (6 bases). CDR1 and CDR2 (germline): SEHNR, FQNEAQ (reference sequence). This CDR3 contains 13 residues. V was trimmed by 8 bases and J by 4 bases, leaving 14 bases between them. CDR3 nucleotide sequence: TGTGCCAGCGATACTGGAGGGCGAGAGACCCAGTACTTC. The encoded protein is CASDTGGRETQYF.

This clone was picked up a small number of times. It is likely a read error: a sequence one base away is far more abundant. Other DNA sequences in this sample translate to the same CDR3. The chain carries TRBV5-1 and TRBJ2-3; no clear D. The CDR3 totals 11 residues. Germline V lookup: CDR1 SGHRS, CDR2 YFSETQ. V lost 4 bases and J lost 2, with 2 bases in between. CDR3 residues: CASSLTDTQYF. The CDR3 DNA sequence: TGCGCCAGCAGCCTCACAGATACGCAGTATTTT.

The J gene is TRBJ2-5, the V gene TRBV6-5, with TRBD2 matching over 7 bases. Germline values: CDR1 MNHEY, CDR2 SVGAGI. The CDR3 is made up of 15 amino acids. The V and J ends lost 2 bases and 2 bases, in that order; junction bases with no gene match: 5. This CDR3 reads CASSYPPGGQETQYF. The CDR3 nucleotides read TGTGCCAGCAGTTACCCCCCGGGAGGACAAGAGACCCAGTACTTC.

This clone was recorded a few times. V is TRBV5-5 and J is TRBJ2-3, with 16 bases lining up with TRBD2. The CDR3 is 20 amino acids. Trimming at V came to 4 bases and at J to 2 bases, leaving 13 bases not matched to a gene. The germline V gene has CDR1 SGHKS and CDR2 YYEKEE (reference sequence). This chain's CDR3 is CASSPGTSGGASGSTDTQYF. DNA for the CDR3: TGTGCCAGCAGCCCCGGGACTAGCGGGGGGGCGTCCGGGTCCACAGATACGCAGTATTTT.

This clone occurred a few times. A far larger clone differs by one base, so this is likely a read error. J is TRBJ2-7 and V is TRBV29-1; D is tentatively TRBD1 or TRBD2 (6 bases each). The V gene's germline CDR1 is SQVTM and CDR2 ANQGSEA. This CDR3 region has 14 residues. The CDR3 region is CRAATRGGTYEQYF. CDR3 DNA sequence: TGCCGCGCCGCAACTCGAGGGGGGACCTACGAGCAGTACTTC.

This clone was recorded at least ten times. This chain uses TRBV7-9 with TRBJ2-7, with no clear D. V was cut by 5 bases and J by 2 bases, with 10 bases left in between. The CDR3 loop spans 13 amino acids. Germline V gives CDR1 SEHNR, CDR2 FQNEAQ (reference sequence). CDR3 region: CASSSHGTYEQYF. The CDR3 DNA reads as TGTGCCAGCAGCAGTCACGGAACCTACGAGCAGTACTTC.

This clone was seen at least ten times. The chain couples TRBV5-4 to TRBJ2-5; 7 nucleotides align to TRBD2. CDR3 length: 14 amino acids. Germline values: CDR1 SGHNT, CDR2 YYREEE (reference sequence). The junction had 1 base not matched to a gene; V was cut back by 0 bases and J by 2 bases. The CDR3 DNA is TGTGCCAGCAGCTTGGTTAGCGGGCAAGAGACCCAGTACTTC. Translated: CASSLVSGQETQYF.

This clone has a handful of counts. The V and J genes are TRBV19 and TRBJ2-3, with 12 bases lining up with TRBD2. CDR1 LNHDA and CDR2 SQIVND come from the germline V gene (reference sequence). The CDR3 has 16 amino acids. V was pared by 3 bases and J by 2 bases, with 3 bases of the junction left unmatched. The CDR3 region is CASSMRLAGDTDTQYF. CDR3 DNA sequence: TGTGCCAGTAGTATGCGACTAGCGGGGGACACAGATACGCAGTATTTT. The whole variable domain, remainder taken from reference TRBV19 and TRBJ2-3, is DGGITQSPKYLFRKEGQNVTLSCEQNLNHDAMYWYRQDPGQGLRLIYYSQIVNDFQKGDIAEGYSVSREKKESFPLTVTSAQKNPTAFYLCASSMRLAGDTDTQYFGPGTRLTVL.

V gene TRBV5-1 combines with J gene TRBJ2-3; D is perhaps TRBD2 (5 bases). This CDR3 spans 13 amino acids. In germline, CDR1 is SGHRS, CDR2 YFSETQ. Trimming shortened V by 3 bases and J by 2 bases, and 7 bases separated the two germline ends. The CDR3 nucleotides are TGCGCCAGCAGCTGGGAGAACACAGATACGCAGTATTTT. Amino acids: CASSWENTDTQYF.

The DNA of the CDR3 is TGTGCCAGCACCCCCGGACGGGTCTCCTACGAGCAGTACTTC. It is translated as CASTPGRVSYEQYF. This chain links TRBV5-5 with TRBJ2-7, with D unresolved. The CDR3 is 14 residues long. The V gene lost 6 bases and the J gene lost 0 bases, with 13 bases spanning the gap. Germline V gene lookup returns CDR1 SGHKS and CDR2 YYEKEE (reference sequence).

The chain uses TRBV18 and TRBJ2-3; TRBD2 agrees at 10 bases. Germline CDR1 reads KGHSH; CDR2 reads LQKENI. CDR3 length equals 15 residues. The V and J ends lost 3 bases and 2 bases, in that order; junction bases with no gene match: 2. The CDR3 DNA follows: TGTGCCAGCTCACCGGGACTAGCGAACACAGATACGCAGTATTTT. Amino acids: CASSPGLANTDTQYF.

The V and J genes are TRBV7-2 and TRBJ2-1; 9 nucleotides agree with TRBD2. The germline V gene encodes CDR1 SGHTA and CDR2 FQGNSA. The length of the CDR3 is 13 residues. J lost 6 bases, V lost 8 bases, and 5 bases had no gene match. DNA for the CDR3: TGTGCCAGCGGGACTAGCTATCTCAATGAGCAGTTCTTC. It translates to CASGTSYLNEQFF.